This T cell receptor (beta chain) stems from a study of T cells in Graves' hyperthyroidism and ophthalmopathy. This clonotype came up many times. V shed 6 bases and J shed 9 bases, with 21 bases lying between them. The CDR3 sequence is 14 residues long. Germline values: CDR1 SGHTS, CDR2 YDEGEE. Regions amplified from RNA transcripts were the TCR beta CDR3 regions. During a first-round RT-PCR of the TCR CDR3, the HTBI primer set was used. MiXCR, applied by TCRdb to the multiplex PCR reads, yields one record per CDR3 protein. The sample records around 300,000 distinct CDR3 sequences, about 15% being singletons.

This chain joins TRBV5-8 and TRBJ2-5; perhaps TRBD1 as D (6 bases). Sequenced: blood. This sequence was found in a woman in her twenties or thirties with Graves' hyperthyroidism. CDR3 nucleotide sequence: TGTGCCAGCAAAACGGCAGCTGCGAGGGGGTCCCAGTACTTC. This encodes CASKTAAARGSQYF.